The clone carrying this T cell receptor (beta chain) showed up just a few times. CDR3 size: 17 residues. V dropped 5 bases and J dropped 1; count of bases not matched to a gene: 6. Germline V gives CDR1 MNHEY, CDR2 SVGAGI. The sample originates from a study of early T cells in non-severe SARS-CoV-2 infection. TCRdb re-called the 5' RACE reads with MiXCR, one entry per CDR3 protein. The sample lists fewer than 50,000 distinct CDR3 sequences; roughly 6.5% were seen once. The receptor comes from an adult who was a healthcare worker with PCR-confirmed SARS-CoV-2 infection or an uninfected control (not recorded which). The chain combines TRBV6-5 with TRBJ1-6, with 9 bases that match TRBD1. This specimen was whole blood, taken at baseline. The CDR3 sequence: CASSAPGQGSYNSPLHF. As DNA, the CDR3 is TGTGCCAGCAGTGCCCCGGGACAGGGATCCTATAATTCACCCCTCCACTTT.